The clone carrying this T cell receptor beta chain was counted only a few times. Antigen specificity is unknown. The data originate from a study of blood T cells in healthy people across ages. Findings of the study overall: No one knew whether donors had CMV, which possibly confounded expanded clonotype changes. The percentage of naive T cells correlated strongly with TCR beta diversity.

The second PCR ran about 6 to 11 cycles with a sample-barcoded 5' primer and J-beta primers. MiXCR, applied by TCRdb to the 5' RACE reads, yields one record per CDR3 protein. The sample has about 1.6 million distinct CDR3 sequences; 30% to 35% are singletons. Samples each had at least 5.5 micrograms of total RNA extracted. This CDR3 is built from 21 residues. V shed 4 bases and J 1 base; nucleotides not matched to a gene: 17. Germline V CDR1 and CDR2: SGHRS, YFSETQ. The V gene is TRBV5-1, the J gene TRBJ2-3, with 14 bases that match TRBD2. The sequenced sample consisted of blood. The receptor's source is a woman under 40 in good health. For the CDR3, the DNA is TGCGCCAGCAGCCCCGACTTCCGACTAGCGGGGGGGCCTCGGGGCACAGATACGCAGTATTTT. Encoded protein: CASSPDFRLAGGPRGTDTQYF.